The 23 T cell receptor beta chains presented below share a single source sample, sequenced in a study of T cells expressing NK-cell markers. Reanalyzing the 5' RACE reads, TCRdb keeps one entry per CDR3 protein, without DNA. This sample's table reports around 140,000 distinct CDR3 sequences. Sequenced: blood T cells: a sorted CD56 or NKG2C T cell subset, CD4+ or CD8+ T cells, or bulk PBMC T cells (not recorded which). These receptor sequences come from a man aged 18 to 35 in good health.

This chain links TRBV7-2 with TRBJ2-3. The V gene's germline CDR1 is SGHTA and CDR2 FQGNSA. This CDR3 is 15 amino acids long. Here the CDR3 reads CASSLVESHTDTQYF.

J is TRBJ2-3 and V is TRBV6-6; the D call from TCRdb, TRBD1, cannot be confirmed without DNA. Germline lookup yields CDR1 MNHNY and CDR2 SVGAGI (reference sequence). There are 12 residues in the CDR3. The CDR3 is CAVLGVRDTQYF.

This chain joins TRBV6-5 and TRBJ1-1; TCRdb reports TRBD1, a call that lacks DNA to check it against. CDR3 length: 13 amino acids. Germline V gene lookup returns CDR1 MNHEY and CDR2 SVGAGI. Here the CDR3 reads CASSYYTGTEAFF.

The rearrangement links TRBV27 to TRBJ2-5; TCRdb's D call, TRBD1, is unchecked because there is no DNA. Germline CDR1 and CDR2: MNHEY and SMNVEV (reference sequence). This CDR3 is built from 15 residues. This CDR3 reads CASSQTGLSLETQYF.

This chain's CDR3 is CASSPDGTAYF. V gene TRBV18 combines with J gene TRBJ2-3; TCRdb indicates TRBD2, and absent DNA this call remains unverified. Germline values: CDR1 KGHSH, CDR2 LQKENI. The CDR3 totals 11 residues.

The chain joins TRBV24-1 to TRBJ2-3. Germline assignment: CDR1 KGHDR and CDR2 SFDVKD. There are 15 residues in the CDR3. The CDR3 reads CATSEGTTSTDTQYF.

The V gene is TRBV21-1, the J gene TRBJ1-5; lacking DNA, the TRBD1 call made by TCRdb goes unchecked. TRBV21-1 is reported as a pseudogene. This CDR3 spans 17 amino acids. Here the CDR3 reads CASSKGLDRGSNQPQHF.

The CDR3 region is CASSSSLSTDTQYF. V is TRBV7-7 and J is TRBJ2-3. The CDR3 covers 14 residues. Germline lookup yields CDR1 SSHAT and CDR2 FNYEAQ (reference sequence).

The genes are TRBV29-1 and TRBJ1-2. In germline, CDR1 is SQVTM, CDR2 ANQGSEA. The CDR3 extends over 12 amino acids. This CDR3 reads CSVDGGLGGYTF.

This CDR3 is CASSPTRDEQYF. The chain couples TRBV18 to TRBJ2-7. Germline V lookup: CDR1 KGHSH, CDR2 LQKENI. This CDR3 has 12 amino acids.

This chain links TRBV4-1 with TRBJ2-1; with no DNA, the TCRdb D assignment of TRBD2 cannot be verified. Germline CDR1 reads MGHRA; CDR2 reads YSYEKL. The CDR3 has 12 amino acids. This chain's CDR3 is CASSHTSGREFF.

V is TRBV6-1 and J is TRBJ2-3; TCRdb picks TRBD2, but there is no DNA to check that call. CDR3 length equals 17 residues. Germline CDR1 is MNHNS and CDR2 is SASEGT. The CDR3 sequence: CASSAGLAGVRTDTQYF.

The chain carries TRBV29-1 and TRBJ2-1; TCRdb names TRBD2, which stays unverified in the absence of DNA. This CDR3 has 16 residues. Germline CDR1 reads SQVTM; CDR2 reads ANQGSEA. The CDR3 reads CSVEVLSSGALGEQFF.

V is TRBV7-2 and J is TRBJ2-1. The CDR3 loop spans 14 amino acids. The V gene's germline CDR1 is SGHTA and CDR2 FQGNSA. CDR3 loop: CASSLYAVGNEQFF.

The chain combines TRBV6-4 with TRBJ2-3; absent DNA, TCRdb's TRBD1 call cannot be checked. The CDR3 has 14 residues. In germline, CDR1 is MRHNA, CDR2 SNTAGT. The CDR3 spells CASRGDRVTDTQYF.

The J gene is TRBJ2-3, the V gene TRBV11-2. The germline gives CDR1 SGHAT, CDR2 FQNNGV. This CDR3 has 18 residues. The CDR3 here is CASSLVAERRVPTDTQYF.

The CDR3 is CASSQDLPSSADTGELFF. V usage is TRBV3-1 and J usage is TRBJ2-2; TCRdb reports TRBD2, a call that lacks DNA to check it against. Looked up from germline, CDR1 is LGHDT and CDR2 is YNNKEL (reference sequence). CDR3 length: 18 residues.

The CDR3 sequence: CASSLAGGLQDEQFF. This sequence joins TRBV7-9 and TRBJ2-1; with no DNA, the TCRdb D assignment of TRBD2 cannot be verified. The CDR3 spans 15 residues. Looked up from germline, CDR1 is SEHNR and CDR2 is FQNEAQ (reference sequence).

The chain couples TRBV12-3 or TRBV12-4 to TRBJ2-5; TCRdb proposes TRBD2, but this gene call is untestable without DNA. The length of the CDR3 is 16 residues. The chain's CDR3 is CASSLYPGLEAETQYF.

CDR3 loop: CSARPGQGLAFF. The chain has TRBV20-1 and TRBJ1-1; TCRdb selects TRBD1, and the lack of DNA leaves this call unchecked. CDR1 is DFQATT and CDR2 is SNEGSKA in the germline V gene (reference sequence). The CDR3 loop spans 12 amino acids.

This chain joins TRBV12-3 or TRBV12-4 and TRBJ2-7; TCRdb indicates TRBD1, and absent DNA this call remains unverified. The CDR3 length is 14 residues. CDR3 region: CASSLGEYPYEQYF.

The gene calls are TRBV4-1 and TRBJ1-1. This CDR3 spans 17 amino acids. Germline-derived CDR1 and CDR2 are MGHRA and YSYEKL. CDR3 sequence: CASSQDKGQAMNTEAFF.

The genes are TRBV12-3 or TRBV12-4 and TRBJ2-5; TCRdb lists TRBD1, though no DNA is available to test this call. This CDR3 region has 15 residues. CDR3 protein: CASRGGQGIDETQYF.